A single sample gave rise to the 15 T cell receptor beta chains below, sequenced in a study of naive and memory T cell subsets. These receptors' targets are unknown. Study results and caveats: Naive repertoires, especially CD8, held a few larger clonotypes, possibly memory cells re-expressing CD45RA.

Both TRBC1 and TRBC2 were covered by a beta constant-region primer of two equimolar oligonucleotides. Nested alpha and beta constant-region primers with the SP2 primer drove four PCR rounds on ligated cDNA. TCRdb independently ran MiXCR on the UMI-ligation and nested PCR reads; one entry per CDR3 protein. The sample records approximately 150,000 distinct CDR3 sequences, approximately 20% being singletons. Sample: naive CD8+ T cells from blood. The source is a human donor in good health.

The chain recombines TRBV28 with TRBJ2-2, with D possibly matching TRBD2 (6 bases). V lost 8 bases to trimming and J lost 6 bases, with 25 bases between them. Germline CDR1 is MDHEN and CDR2 is SYDVKM. The CDR3 covers 17 residues. The CDR3 sequence is CASGDRELSLRPGELFF. DNA of the CDR3: TGTGCCAGCGGAGACCGGGAGCTTTCATTGAGGCCCGGGGAGCTGTTTTTT.

The chain is built from TRBV28 and TRBJ2-7; possibly TRBD1 for D (5 bases). This CDR3 is 15 amino acids long. V lost 7 bases, J lost 0 bases, and 16 bases lay in between. CDR1 and CDR2 (germline): MDHEN, SYDVKM. The CDR3 region has the DNA TGTGCCAGCAACCCTGGGGCCGGATACTCCTACGAGCAGTACTTC. This codes for CASNPGAGYSYEQYF.

V gene TRBV12-3 or TRBV12-4 combines with J gene TRBJ2-3; 7 nucleotides match TRBD1. This CDR3 is built from 14 residues. V shed 6 bases, J shed 2 bases, and the junction held 5 bases outside the gene matches. The CDR3 nucleotides are TGTGCCAGCAGCAAGGACAGGACCACAGATACGCAGTATTTT. Translation gives CASSKDRTTDTQYF.

This clonotype was recorded a few times. The chain recombines TRBV7-2 with TRBJ1-1, with 12 bases aligning to TRBD1. CDR1 is SGHTA, CDR2 FQGNSA, per germline. V lost 3 bases, J lost 7 bases, and 6 bases stayed unmatched. This CDR3 has 15 residues. As DNA, the CDR3 is TGTGCCAGCAGCTTCCCCGGGACAGGGGGCATTGAAGCTTTCTTT. The encoded protein is CASSFPGTGGIEAFF.

This clonotype was picked up a small number of times. The V gene is TRBV15, the J gene TRBJ2-1, with D possibly matching TRBD2 (6 bases). Trimming took off 3 bases at V and 7 bases at J, with 16 bases between the two ends. Germline V lookup: CDR1 LNHNV, CDR2 YYDKDF (reference sequence). The CDR3 length is 15 residues. The DNA of the CDR3 is TGTGCCACCAGCAGTCGGGACTCGGACCGGAATGAGCAGTTCTTC. Translating it yields CATSSRDSDRNEQFF.

The genes are TRBV27 and TRBJ2-3, with 12 bases lining up with TRBD2. The germline CDR1 and CDR2 sequences are MNHEY and SMNVEV (reference sequence). The CDR3 sequence is 15 residues long. With 9 bases clipped from V and 5 bases from J, the junction kept 9 bases outside the gene matches. Written as DNA, the CDR3 is TGTGCCAGTTGGCGGGCGGGACTAGCGGGAGATACGCAGTATTTT. It codes for CASWRAGLAGDTQYF.

The chain employs TRBV14 and TRBJ2-2, with unresolved D. From germline, CDR1 is SGHDN and CDR2 FVKESK. V was shortened by 0 bases and J by 1 base, with 3 bases between the two germline ends. This CDR3 is 14 amino acids long. The DNA of the CDR3 is TGTGCCAGCAGCCAAGAACGGAACACCGGGGAGCTGTTTTTT. This codes for CASSQERNTGELFF.

This clonotype has more than one count but fewer than ten. The chain is built from TRBV27 and TRBJ2-5, with a possible D match to TRBD1 (5 bases). The ends were cut back, 6 bases at V and 2 bases at J, with 10 bases in the middle. Per the germline V gene, CDR1 is MNHEY and CDR2 is SMNVEV (reference sequence). The CDR3 runs to 13 residues. The CDR3 coding sequence is TGTGCCAGCAGAAGAACAGGTCAAGAGACCCAGTACTTC. Translating gives CASRRTGQETQYF.

There are a few counts of this clonotype. This chain links TRBV6-5 with TRBJ1-2; D possibly corresponds to TRBD1 (5 bases). Trimming pared 7 bases from V and 6 bases from J, leaving 15 bases between. This CDR3 has 13 residues. Germline V gene data show CDR1 as MNHEY and CDR2 as SVGAGI. CDR3 DNA sequence: TGTGCCAGCAAAACAGGAGACAAACATGGCTACACCTTC. Protein product: CASKTGDKHGYTF.

This clonotype was counted only a few times. V is TRBV3-1 and J is TRBJ2-5; 7 positions match TRBD2. CDR1 is LGHDT, CDR2 YNNKEL, per germline (reference sequence). V was pared by 4 bases and J by 5 bases, with 10 bases of the junction left unmatched. CDR3 size: 15 residues. The CDR3 is CASSPPGGNGETQYF. CDR3 bases: TGTGCCAGCAGCCCCCCCGGGGGGAATGGGGAGACCCAGTACTTC.

The CDR3 region has the DNA TGTGCCAGCACCGCCCTCTTGACAGGGACATTCACTGAAGCTTTCTTT. Encoded protein: CASTALLTGTFTEAFF. The rearrangement links TRBV9 to TRBJ1-1, with 7 nucleotides matching TRBD1. Germline-derived CDR1 and CDR2 are SGDLS and YYNGEE. After removal of 6 bases from V and 4 bases from J, the junction contained 15 bases not matched to a gene. The CDR3 is 16 amino acids.

This clonotype was picked up many times. This chain links TRBV28 with TRBJ1-3; unclear D gene. The CDR3 is 15 amino acids. Trimming cost V 7 bases and J 4 bases, with 17 bases left between them. Germline V gene sequence: CDR1 MDHEN, CDR2 SYDVKM. CDR3 sequence: CASTMGSSAGNTIYF. Written as DNA, the CDR3 is TGTGCCAGCACGATGGGAAGCTCAGCCGGAAACACCATATATTTT.

This chain links TRBV7-2 with TRBJ1-6; D might be TRBD1 (5 bases). The CDR3 length is 16 residues. V lost 5 bases to trimming and J lost 0 bases, with 11 bases between them. The germline gives CDR1 SGHTA, CDR2 FQGNSA. CDR3 sequence: CASSDGRVSYNSPLHF. The DNA of the CDR3 is TGTGCCAGCAGCGATGGCAGGGTCTCCTATAATTCACCCCTCCACTTT.

With respect to this clonotype: The junction and the germline gene differ at one end; a read error may be behind it. The chain combines TRBV5-4 with TRBJ2-7; tentatively, D is TRBD1 (6 bases). The germline V gene encodes CDR1 SGHNT and CDR2 YYREEE (reference sequence). The CDR3 contains 15 residues. Here the CDR3 DNA reads TGTGCCAGCAGTTTGGGACACGGTTCATCCTACGAGCAGTACTTC. Its protein product is CASSLGHGSSYEQYF.

This sequence joins TRBV6-6 and TRBJ2-3; a weak D match, TRBD2 (5 bases). Germline assignment: CDR1 MNHNY and CDR2 SVGAGI (reference sequence). The CDR3 sequence is 18 residues long. Trimming stripped 0 bases from V and 5 bases from J, with 21 bases between. The CDR3 here is CASSYSYRLEGVEDTQYF. The CDR3 bases are TGTGCCAGCAGTTACTCCTACCGGCTAGAGGGAGTAGAAGATACGCAGTATTTT.